A selection of T cell receptor beta chains follows, all from one sample in a study of graft-versus-host responses after intestinal transplantation. The method was immunoSEQ multiplex PCR; TCRdb's version includes in-frame clones alone and lacks a portion of them. In the table there are over 100,000 clones, more than 85% of which are singletons. Their target antigens are unknown. The sequencing used unstimulated CD8+ T cells sorted from spleen or lymph node cells, collected before transplant. The receptors derive from a human donor who was the organ donor for an intestinal transplant. Each CDR3 is given with its conserved first and last residue. D genes are given only for firm matches. Clone size is stated in some rows and not others, as once, few, many or a class when expanded.

cdr3_length,d_call,clone_size,j_call,v_call,cdr3_nt,cdr3_aa
12,-,-,TRBJ2-1,TRBV19,TGTGCCAGTAGTCCCGGGGGCCCTGAGCAGTTCTTC,CASSPGGPEQFF
17,-,-,TRBJ2-3,TRBV5-6,TGTGCCAGCAGCTTGGACCCAAGACCAGAAGACACAGATACGCAGTATTTT,CASSLDPRPEDTDTQYF
11,-,once,TRBJ2-5,TRBV28,TGTGCCAGCAGTTTAGGGGGGTCCCAGTACTTC,CASSLGGSQYF
12,-,once,TRBJ1-1,TRBV6-5,TGTGCCAGCAGTCTTCCGACAGGACAAGCTTTCTTT,CASSLPTGQAFF
11,-,once,TRBJ2-7,TRBV20-1,TGCAGTGCTAAACAGGGCTACGAGCAGTACTTC,CSAKQGYEQYF
14,-,-,TRBJ2-7,TRBV19,TGTGCCAGTAGTATCAATCCAGGGGTTAACGAGCAGTACTTC,CASSINPGVNEQYF
16,TRBD2,-,TRBJ2-2,TRBV2,TGTGCCAGCAGTGGCCTTAGCGGGACCTCGACCGGGGAGCTGTTTTTT,CASSGLSGTSTGELFF
17,-,-,TRBJ1-2,TRBV5-5,TGTGCCAGCAGCTTGTGGGTCAGGCCATCGGGGAGCTATGGCTACACCTTC,CASSLWVRPSGSYGYTF
16,-,-,TRBJ1-1,TRBV2,TGTGCCAGCAGTGACACTGTGGCGTGGATTGGGACTGAAGCTTTCTTT,CASSDTVAWIGTEAFF
14,-,-,TRBJ2-5,TRBV5-1,TGCGCCAGCAGCTTGCTACAGGCTGAAGAGACCCAGTACTTC,CASSLLQAEETQYF
14,TRBD2,-,TRBJ2-7,TRBV5-5,TGTGCCAGCAGCCGGACTAGCGGGGCCTACGAGCAGTACTTC,CASSRTSGAYEQYF
15,TRBD1,-,TRBJ1-5,TRBV6-6,TGTGCCAGCAGCCGGGACAGGGGTTATAATCAGCCCCAGCATTTT,CASSRDRGYNQPQHF
20,-,-,TRBJ2-2,TRBV27,TGTGCCAGCAGTCTTTACCCTCCCGTGGGGTACCGCACTCACACCGGGGAGCTGTTTTTT,CASSLYPPVGYRTHTGELFF
12,-,-,TRBJ2-1,TRBV19,TGTGCCAGTAGGGCGGATTACAATGAGCAGTTCTTC,CASRADYNEQFF
16,TRBD1,-,TRBJ2-2,TRBV27,TGTGCCAGCCTTTCGGTTACAGGGGAGAACACCGGGGAGCTGTTTTTT,CASLSVTGENTGELFF
14,-,-,TRBJ1-5,TRBV27,TGTGCCAGCAGTTTACGGGGACACAGTCAGCCCCAGCATTTT,CASSLRGHSQPQHF
12,-,-,TRBJ2-1,TRBV27,TGTGCCAGCAGCTCCGCGGGCAATGAGCAGTTCTTC,CASSSAGNEQFF
15,TRBD2,-,TRBJ2-7,TRBV6-5,TGTGCCAGCAGCCCTACTAGCGGGACCCTCTACGAGCAGTACTTC,CASSPTSGTLYEQYF
12,-,-,TRBJ1-2,TRBV6-1,TGTGCCAGCAGTGAAACTACAGGGGGCTACACCTTC,CASSETTGGYTF
16,TRBD2,-,TRBJ2-1,TRBV4-1,TGCGCCAGCAGCCAAGTACCGGGACTAGCGACTTATGAGCAGTTCTTC,CASSQVPGLATYEQFF
15,TRBD1,-,TRBJ2-1,TRBV13,TGTGCCAGCACCCTAGGGGGACAGGGGTCCAATGAGCAGTTCTTC,CASTLGGQGSNEQFF
14,TRBD2,-,TRBJ2-7,TRBV9,TGTGCCAGCAGCATTAGCGGGACGGGGTACGAGCAGTACTTC,CASSISGTGYEQYF
16,TRBD1,-,TRBJ1-5,TRBV7-2,TGTGCCAGCAGCTTGACAGGGATCTATAGCAATCAGCCCCAGCATTTT,CASSLTGIYSNQPQHF
12,-,-,TRBJ2-7,TRBV13,TGTGCCAGCAGCTTAGGTGTCTACGAGCAGTACTTC,CASSLGVYEQYF
13,-,-,TRBJ2-7,TRBV19,TGTGCCAGCAGTGCAGGGAGCTCCTACGAGCAGTACTTC,CASSAGSSYEQYF
14,-,once,TRBJ2-1,TRBV27,TGTGCCAGCATGCCTAGTCGGGATTTCGATGAGCAGTTCTTC,CASMPSRDFDEQFF
14,-,once,TRBJ1-3,TRBV19,TGTGCCAGTTTCCGGCCAGGTTCTGGAAACACCATATATTTT,CASFRPGSGNTIYF
13,-,-,TRBJ2-3,TRBV6-1,TGTGCCAGCAGTGTCTTCACGGGTCGTACGCAGTATTTT,CASSVFTGRTQYF
12,-,-,TRBJ2-1,TRBV30,TGTGCCTGGAGTGTATCAAACTATGAGCAGTTCTTC,CAWSVSNYEQFF
15,TRBD2,-,TRBJ2-7,TRBV10-2,TGCGCCAGCACGGAGACTAGCGGGATGGGAGACGAGCAGTACTTC,CASTETSGMGDEQYF
14,TRBD1,once,TRBJ2-7,TRBV5-5,TGTGCCAGCAGCTTGGGGACAGGGACCTACGAGCAGTACTTC,CASSLGTGTYEQYF
13,-,-,TRBJ2-7,TRBV27,TGTGCCAGCAGTTTAAGTAGTGGGGGGGAGCAGTACTTC,CASSLSSGGEQYF
13,TRBD2,few,TRBJ2-7,TRBV5-1,TGCGCCAGCAGCTTTTCAGCCGGGGGGGAGCAGTACTTC,CASSFSAGGEQYF
13,-,-,TRBJ2-7,TRBV7-2,TGTGCCAGCAGCTTCGGATGGTACGGCGAGCAGTACTTC,CASSFGWYGEQYF
17,-,-,TRBJ2-3,TRBV28,TGTGCCAGCACTAATCCAGGGGTTTCGGGTAGCACAGATACGCAGTATTTT,CASTNPGVSGSTDTQYF